This T cell receptor beta chain was found in a study of blood T cell repertoires in COVID-19. On the study more broadly: PBMCs, B-cell-depleted T cells, or T cells provided the cDNA or gDNA that made up the material.

Between the trimmed V and J ends, which lost 4 bases and 6 bases, there was a span of 15 bases. The CDR3 consists of 15 residues. Germline V CDR1 and CDR2: SGHNT, YENEEA. Authors' processing steps: Amplified reference gene primers provided the basis for estimating nucleated cell counts. TCRdb keeps only in-frame clones here, not all; method: immunoSEQ multiplex PCR. V, J and clone size reflect that table, while D and trimming were determined from the DNA. The profile shows about 350,000 clones, 75% to 90% of them singletons. What was sequenced was peripheral blood. This sequence joins TRBV11-3 and TRBJ2-2; maybe TRBD2 (6 bases). The TCR sequence derives from an older woman with COVID-19, enrolled during active disease. CDR3 nucleotide sequence: TGTGCCAGCAGCTCCCTAGGGCGGGGCTCCGGGGAGCTGTTTTTT. Its translation is CASSSLGRGSGELFF.